This T cell receptor beta chain was identified during a study of tumor-infiltrating lymphocytes in primary liver carcinoma. In the study overall: Stage T1-T3 N0M0 and a size of roughly 4.2 to 11 cm characterized the tumors.

It was from roughly 20-30 mg of unsorted bulk tissue that RNA and DNA were co-extracted. Samples were taken from five separate regions (per tumor). There were over 85% viable tumor cells in every single sample of tumor. Per germline, CDR1 WSHSY and CDR2 SAAADI. This CDR3 is built from 17 residues. The authors made TCR beta cDNA from roughly 480 ng total RNA with a constant-region primer. Three nested multiplex PCR rounds of slightly modified ARM-PCR generated TCR beta libraries. PCR rounds one and two used TRBV1-TRBV30 forward primers with a C-beta reverse primer for about 9 cycles each. TCRdb ran MiXCR on the multiplex PCR reads and lists one entry per CDR3 protein. The repertoire includes fewer than 250,000 distinct CDR3 sequences, around four fifths of them detected once, and 18% sits in the top ten. For this clonotype: As the CDR3 is not closed by the conserved phenylalanine or tryptophan, this likely results from a read error.

The sequence derives from a man in his forties with primary liver carcinoma and hepatitis B virus infection. J is TRBJ2-4 and V is TRBV10-2, with 13 bases fitting TRBD2. The sequenced material came from tumor tissue from primary liver carcinoma. The CDR3 sequence: CVSSEGTSGIAKNIQYL. CDR3 sequence (DNA): TGCGTCAGCAGTGAGGGGACTAGCGGGATAGCCAAAAACATTCAGTACTTA.